Each of the 18 T cell receptor beta chains below was sequenced from the same sample in a study of blood T cells in healthy people across ages. Combining a sample-barcoded 5' primer with a J-beta primer mix, a second PCR ran for 7 to 11 cycles. TCRdb used MiXCR to reprocess the 5' RACE reads, holding one entry per CDR3 protein. The sample lists approximately 730,000 distinct CDR3 sequences; 40% to 65% were seen once. What was sequenced was blood. Receptors originate from a man aged 80 or over in good health.

About this clonotype: At one end the junction does not follow the germline gene, possibly because of a read error. The CDR3 DNA sequence: TGTGCCGGCAGGTCTCCGGGACTAGCGGGAGTAGGCGAGCAGTTCTTC. It translates to CAGRSPGLAGVGEQFF. The chain has TRBV7-3 and TRBJ2-1, with 14 positions matching TRBD2. Germline V gene sequence: CDR1 SGHTA, CDR2 FQGTGA. The CDR3 is 16 residues long.

The sample holds a few counts of this clonotype. V and J are TRBV20-1 and TRBJ2-5; a weak D match, TRBD2 (6 bases). The CDR3 extends over 15 amino acids. Per the germline V gene, CDR1 is DFQATT and CDR2 is SNEGSKA (reference sequence). The germline V and J ends were trimmed by 6 bases and 2 bases, with 19 bases remaining between them. The CDR3 DNA reads TGCAGTGCCAGGACCGGAGCTAGCGCTCAAGAGACCCAGTACTTC. This encodes CSARTGASAQETQYF.

This clonotype was observed a handful of times. The V call is TRBV20-1, the J call TRBJ2-5; 9 bases line up with TRBD1. With the DNA end fitting TRBJ2-7 better, the J assignment may be wrong. The CDR3 spans 14 residues. Germline V gene sequence: CDR1 DFQATT, CDR2 SNEGSKA (reference sequence). The chain's CDR3 is CSASDRGGAYEQYF. The DNA of the CDR3 is TGCAGTGCTAGTGACAGGGGGGGAGCCTACGAGCAGTACTTC.

V gene TRBV11-3 combines with J gene TRBJ2-7; 7 bases map to TRBD2. The CDR3 spans 14 residues. The ends lost 5 bases at V and 7 bases at J; junction bases unmatched: 11. Germline V gene sequence: CDR1 SGHNT, CDR2 YENEEA. This chain's CDR3 is CASSRGGTFNEQYF. DNA of the CDR3: TGTGCCAGCAGCCGCGGGGGTACATTCAATGAGCAGTACTTC. The complete variable domain, with remaining parts taken from reference TRBV11-3 and TRBJ2-7, reads EAGVVQSPRYKIIEKKQPVAFWCNPISGHNTLYWYLQNLGQGPELLIRYENEEAVDDSQLPKDRFSAERLKGVDSTLKIQPAELGDSAVYLCASSRGGTFNEQYFGPGTRLTVT.

CDR3 bases: TGCAGTGCTAGAGATCCCTCTAGCGGCTCCTACGATGAGCAGTACTTC. It encodes CSARDPSSGSYDEQYF. The chain couples TRBV20-1 to TRBJ2-7; 7 bases line up with TRBD2. The junction had 15 bases not matched to a gene; V was cut back by 0 bases and J by 7 bases. Per the germline V gene, CDR1 is DFQATT and CDR2 is SNEGSKA (reference sequence). The length of the CDR3 is 16 residues.

The CDR3 loop is CASRPIVGAITEAFF. The CDR3 nucleotides are TGTGCCAGCAGGCCAATAGTGGGGGCAATCACTGAAGCTTTCTTT. The chain carries TRBV2 and TRBJ1-1; D may be TRBD1 (6 bases). CDR3 length: 15 amino acids. The V end lost 6 bases, the J end lost 4 bases, and 18 bases lay between the germline ends. Germline V CDR1 and CDR2: SNHLY, FYNNEI.

This clonotype was counted a few times. The chain is built from TRBV2 and TRBJ1-2; D is uncertain. Trimming shortened V by 2 bases and J by 4 bases, and 8 bases separated the two germline ends. Germline CDR1 and CDR2: SNHLY and FYNNEI. The CDR3 has 13 amino acids. The CDR3 loop reads CASSEWVSYGYTF. CDR3 coding DNA: TGTGCCAGCAGTGAATGGGTATCCTATGGCTACACCTTC. Together with reference TRBV2 and TRBJ1-2, the CDR3 gives the full variable domain: EPEVTQTPSHQVTQMGQEVILRCVPISNHLYFYWYRQILGQKVEFLVSFYNNEISEKSEIFDDQFSVERPDGSNFTLKIRSTKLEDSAMYFCASSEWVSYGYTFGSGTRLTVV.

A few counts support this clonotype. The chain is built from TRBV5-1 and TRBJ2-1; 11 bases match TRBD2. Germline lookup yields CDR1 SGHRS and CDR2 YFSETQ. J gave up 10 bases and V 6 bases, and 9 bases lay outside the gene matches. The CDR3 loop spans 14 amino acids. CDR3 protein: CASTLGLAAQEQFF. The CDR3 bases are TGCGCCAGCACCCTGGGACTAGCGGCCCAGGAGCAGTTCTTC.

The chain has TRBV6-1 and TRBJ1-5, with 9 bases aligning to TRBD1. Germline CDR1 is MNHNS and CDR2 is SASEGT. Trimming cost V 0 bases and J 3 bases; bases outside gene matches: 3. This CDR3 region has 16 residues. DNA of the CDR3: TGTGCCAGCAGTGAAGCGCGACAGGGGGACAATCAGCCCCAGCATTTT. Residues: CASSEARQGDNQPQHF.

The rearrangement joins TRBV5-1 to TRBJ2-5; 13 positions match TRBD2. The germline CDR1 and CDR2 sequences are SGHRS and YFSETQ. V lost 4 bases to trimming and J lost 4 bases; unmatched junction nucleotides: 10. The CDR3 loop spans 17 amino acids. The CDR3 DNA sequence: TGCGCCAGCAGCGAGGGACTAGCGGGAACGAATAGAGAGACCCAGTACTTC. Residues: CASSEGLAGTNRETQYF.

The V gene is TRBV6-1, the J gene TRBJ1-2, with 9 bases that match TRBD1. Per germline, CDR1 MNHNS and CDR2 SASEGT. The CDR3 extends over 16 amino acids. The V segment lost 4 bases and the J segment 5 bases; nucleotides outside the gene matches: 11. The CDR3 bases are TGTGCCAGCAGTGCGGGACAGGGCCAGCCAGGATATGGCTACACCTTC. This codes for CASSAGQGQPGYGYTF.

V gene TRBV11-1 combines with J gene TRBJ2-4; 7 nucleotides align to TRBD1. This CDR3 has 14 amino acids. The J segment lost 7 bases and the V segment lost 0 bases, leaving 3 bases of the junction unmatched. Germline CDR1 and CDR2: SGHAT and FQDESV (reference sequence). The CDR3 region is CASSLAGTVNIQYF. The CDR3 DNA follows: TGTGCCAGCAGCTTAGCAGGGACAGTGAACATTCAGTACTTC.

CDR3 sequence (DNA): TGTGCCAGCAGTTATCCCGGGACAGGGGGCTCAGGGACCAACGTCCTGACTTTC. This translates into CASSYPGTGGSGTNVLTF. V and J are TRBV6-2 or TRBV6-3 and TRBJ2-6, with 12 bases matching TRBD1. The V and J ends lost 3 bases and 8 bases, in that order; junction bases with no gene match: 11. Germline values: CDR1 MNHEY, CDR2 SVGEGT. The CDR3 loop spans 18 amino acids.

The V call is TRBV12-3 or TRBV12-4, the J call TRBJ2-1; D is perhaps TRBD1 (5 bases). This CDR3 is 20 amino acids long. V gave up 6 bases and J gave up 0 bases, with 27 bases separating them. For the CDR3, the DNA is TGTGCCAGCAGCCGAACAGAACCCACAGGATACAGAAGCTCCTACAATGAGCAGTTCTTC. Its protein is CASSRTEPTGYRSSYNEQFF.

V and J are TRBV6-5 and TRBJ2-3; unclear D gene. V lost 8 bases to trimming and J lost 6 bases, with 15 bases between them. Germline CDR1 reads MNHEY; CDR2 reads SVGAGI. CDR3 size: 13 residues. CDR3 amino acids: CASFKQLLDTQYF. The CDR3, as DNA: TGTGCCAGCTTTAAGCAGTTGCTGGATACGCAGTATTTT.

The CDR3 DNA follows: TGCAGCGCTGAGAAGGGGGCGAGGGCTGAAGCTTTCTTT. This gives the protein CSAEKGARAEAFF. This chain joins TRBV29-1 and TRBJ1-1, with 7 bases matching TRBD1. The CDR3 has 13 amino acids. Trimming took 7 bases from V and 6 from J; bases not matched to a gene: 11. Germline CDR1 SQVTM, CDR2 ANQGSEA. Filled out from reference TRBV29-1 and TRBJ1-1, the complete variable domain reads SAVISQKPSRDICQRGTSLTIQCQVDSQVTMMFWYRQQPGQSLTLIATANQGSEATYESGFVIDKFPISRPNLTFSTLTVSNMSPEDSSIYLCSAEKGARAEAFFGQGTRLTVV.

The chain couples TRBV6-6 to TRBJ2-3; no reliable D call. The CDR3 totals 14 residues. Germline-derived CDR1 and CDR2 are MNHNY and SVGAGI (reference sequence). V was clipped by 5 bases and J by 2 bases, with 11 bases between them. In nucleotides, the CDR3 is TGTGCCAGCAGTCACGAAGGGCTCACAGATACGCAGTATTTT. Amino acids: CASSHEGLTDTQYF.

The sample holds a few counts of this clonotype. This chain joins TRBV12-3 or TRBV12-4 and TRBJ1-2; TRBD1 agrees at 7 bases. V lost 5 bases to trimming and J lost 4 bases; unmatched junction nucleotides: 10. CDR3 length: 15 amino acids. In DNA, the CDR3 is TGTGCCAGCAGTCCGAAGATGACAGGGATCTATGGCTACACCTTC. Its translation: CASSPKMTGIYGYTF.